The rows below give T cell receptor beta chains drawn from one sample of a study of shared T cell receptors in the human thymus. Data came from immunoSEQ multiplex PCR; TCRdb stores just in-frame clones and leaves some out. The profile shows tens of thousands of clones, about 95% of them singletons. Sequencing was performed on thymocytes. The receptors were sampled from a human donor. The CDR3 runs from the conserved cysteine through the conserved F or W. The D gene is left open where the match is weak. Some rows have no size entry. The others give once, few or many, or a class for an expanded clone.

d_gene	v_gene	abundance	j_gene	CDR3nt	CDR3aa
NA	TRBV15	NA	TRBJ2-5	TGTGCCACCAGCAGACCTAGGGGAACGGAGACCCAGTACTTC	CATSRPRGTETQYF
NA	TRBV27	NA	TRBJ1-5	TGTGCCAGCAGTTGGTCGTTGGGGGACACTAGCAATCAGCCCCAGCATTTT	CASSWSLGDTSNQPQHF
NA	TRBV11-2	NA	TRBJ1-2	TGTGCCAGCAGCTTCACTCCTGCCCCTTTCCAGGATGGCTACACCTTC	CASSFTPAPFQDGYTF
TRBD2	TRBV7-2	NA	TRBJ2-1	TGTGCCAGCAGCTTAGATCCTAGCGGGGGCAACAATGAGCAGTTCTTC	CASSLDPSGGNNEQFF
NA	TRBV14	NA	TRBJ2-2	TGTGCCAGCAGCCAAGAATCAAGGTCCACCGGGGAGCTGTTTTTT	CASSQESRSTGELFF
NA	TRBV6-5	NA	TRBJ2-7	TGTGCCAGCAGGACGGATCGTCCCTACGAGCAGTACTTC	CASRTDRPYEQYF
NA	TRBV12-5	NA	TRBJ1-6	TGTGCTAGTGGTTTGGGTGGGGCGGGCAAGAGGGACAAGGGTATATCAGAGGATAATTCACCCCTCCACTTT	CASGLGGAGKRDKGISEDNSPLHF
TRBD1	TRBV7-2	NA	TRBJ2-5	TGTGCCAGCAGCTTGTCCGGGACAGGGGTGCAAGAGACCCAGTACTTC	CASSLSGTGVQETQYF
TRBD2	TRBV9	NA	TRBJ2-3	TGTGCCAGCAGCGTAGGCGTAGCCCCCCCTCTAGCGGGGGATTCGGATACGCAGTATTTT	CASSVGVAPPLAGDSDTQYF
NA	TRBV5-8	NA	TRBJ1-6	TGTGCCAGCAGCTCGGGACACCCGGAGGTCGGTTCACCCCTCCACTTT	CASSSGHPEVGSPLHF
NA	TRBV5-1	NA	TRBJ2-7	TGCGCCAGCAGCTTGGACGGGGCCCTGTACGAGCAGTACTTC	CASSLDGALYEQYF
TRBD1	TRBV27	once	TRBJ1-2	TGTGCCAGCAGTTTATACCCCAGGGGGCCGGCCTATGGCTACACCTTC	CASSLYPRGPAYGYTF
NA	TRBV5-8	NA	TRBJ2-7	TGTGCCAGCAGCCCTCTTATCGGGACTGGTCGTGGGGAGCAGTACTTC	CASSPLIGTGRGEQYF
TRBD1	TRBV5-5	NA	TRBJ1-2	TGTGCCAGCAGCCCTAGGGACAGGGGGAGCGGCTATGGCTACACCTTC	CASSPRDRGSGYGYTF
NA	TRBV9	NA	TRBJ2-7	TGTGCCAGCAGCGTCGGGACGGCAGAGGCCTACGAGCAGTACTTC	CASSVGTAEAYEQYF
NA	TRBV7-9	NA	TRBJ2-2	TGTGCCAGCAGCTACGGCTTATATGGCGGGGAGCTGTTTTTT	CASSYGLYGGELFF
TRBD1	TRBV7-2	NA	TRBJ2-1	TGTGCCAGCAGCTTAGCAGTACGGGACAGGGTTTCTTACAATGAGCAGTTCTTC	CASSLAVRDRVSYNEQFF
TRBD1	TRBV4-3	NA	TRBJ1-6	TGCGCCAGCAGCCAAGCTGGAGAGGGACAGAATAATTCACCCCTCCACTTT	CASSQAGEGQNNSPLHF
NA	TRBV6-1	NA	TRBJ2-7	TGTGCCAGCAGGGGGCCTTCCTACGAGCAGTACTTC	CASRGPSYEQYF
NA	TRBV20-1	NA	TRBJ1-4	TGCAGTGCTGTAACTGGGTGGAAACTGTTTTTT	CSAVTGWKLFF
NA	TRBV19	NA	TRBJ1-5	TGTGCCAGTAGTATTTCCGGAACAGGGCGCAATCAGCCCCAGCATTTT	CASSISGTGRNQPQHF
TRBD1	TRBV5-5	NA	TRBJ1-2	TGTGCCAGCAGCTTACCGGGACAGGGAGCTAACTATGGCTACACCTTC	CASSLPGQGANYGYTF
NA	TRBV4-3	NA	TRBJ1-2	TGCGCCAGCAGCCATCCGGGCCTTCTTTCCCCCACGGCTAACTATGGCTACACCTTC	CASSHPGLLSPTANYGYTF